This T cell receptor (beta chain) was captured by sequencing in a study of T-cell memory formation after mild COVID-19. On the study more broadly: Across donors, TCR clusters were largely donor specific.

This clonotype was seen many times. Its antigen is unidentified. The CDR3 contains 12 residues. The junction had 9 bases not matched to a gene; V was cut back by 5 bases and J by 14 bases. Germline lookup yields CDR1 SGHVS and CDR2 FQNEAQ. Constant-segment primers and 5'RACE yielded cDNA libraries for TCR alpha and TCR beta, each carrying sample barcodes and UMIs. TCRdb re-analysed the 5' RACE reads in MiXCR, keeping a single row per CDR3 protein. The sample has about 57,000 distinct CDR3 sequences, 9% to 15% seen once. General observations from the study: Day 15 to 85 contractors were CD4/CD8 balanced; later expanders leaned CD4+. Clones that contracted clustered mainly in CM and EM if CD4+ and in EMRA if CD8+.

The sequence was obtained from a man aged 18 to 30 who had mild COVID-19 (a few samples of this study predate the infection). Cell type and time point are not known. The chain joins TRBV7-8 to TRBJ2-3; 8 bases line up with TRBD2. The material sequenced was PBMCs or a T cell subset sorted from them (not recorded which). CDR3 DNA sequence: TGTGCCAGCAGCCGGACCGGACTAGCCTCGTATTTT. Protein sequence: CASSRTGLASYF.